The 26 T cell receptor beta chains given below trace back to one sample, sequenced in a study of T cells in lung cancer brain metastases. The assay was immunoSEQ multiplex PCR, and TCRdb's table has in-frame clones only and misses some. The data contain about 2,800 clones, about nine tenths of them singletons. The sample taken for sequencing was tumor tissue from the primary lung tumor. The source of these receptors is a woman aged 50 to 65 with non-small cell lung cancer.

The rearrangement joins TRBV29-1 to TRBJ1-3, with D hard to call. This CDR3 spans 13 amino acids. Trimming removed 4 bases from V and 0 bases from J, with 7 bases in between. The germline CDR1 and CDR2 sequences are SQVTM and ANQGSEA. The CDR3 DNA reads as TGCAGCGTTGTGGTCAGCTCTGGAAACACCATATATTTT. The encoded protein is CSVVVSSGNTIYF.

This chain joins TRBV14 and TRBJ1-6; possibly TRBD1 for D (5 bases). This CDR3 has 16 amino acids. Germline CDR1 SGHDN, CDR2 FVKESK. The germline V and J ends were trimmed by 0 bases and 10 bases, with 16 bases remaining between them. The CDR3 region has the DNA TGTGCCAGCAGCCAAGATCCAGGGCGCCGTGGATCACCCCTCCACTTT. Its protein product is CASSQDPGRRGSPLHF.

Comment on this clone: One junction end does not reproduce the germline sequence, and a read error may be involved. The rearrangement uses TRBV5-4 and TRBJ2-3, with D tentatively TRBD1 (6 bases). This CDR3 is 17 amino acids long. Germline-derived CDR1 and CDR2 are SGHNT and YYREEE (reference sequence). CDR3: CASSQDGDTSSTDTQYF. DNA for the CDR3: TGCGCCAGCAGCCAAGATGGGGACACCTCTAGCACAGATACGCAGTATTTT.

This clone was picked up one time. The gene calls are TRBV5-4 and TRBJ1-2, with 7 bases that match TRBD1. From germline, CDR1 is SGHNT and CDR2 YYREEE (reference sequence). CDR3 size: 18 residues. The V and J ends lost 4 bases and 5 bases, in that order; junction bases with no gene match: 20. The CDR3 coding sequence is TGTGCCAGCAGCAGTGGACAGGCTAGAACGTCGGGTTCGTATGGCTACACCTTC. This codes for CASSSGQARTSGSYGYTF. The full variable domain, rest sourced from reference TRBV5-4 and TRBJ1-2, is ETGVTQSPTHLIKTRGQQVTLRCSSQSGHNTVSWYQQALGQGPQFIFQYYREEENGRGNFPPRFSGLQFPNYSSELNVNALELDDSALYLCASSSGQARTSGSYGYTFGSGTRLTVV.

This chain uses TRBV7-8 with TRBJ1-5; TRBD1 agrees at 7 bases. Germline trimming cut 5 bases from V and 6 bases from J; bases unmatched to any gene: 10. This CDR3 has 15 amino acids. Germline V gene data show CDR1 as SGHVS and CDR2 as FQNEAQ. This CDR3 reads CASSLDRAFAQPQHF. The CDR3 nucleotides read TGTGCCAGCAGCCTCGACAGGGCTTTTGCTCAGCCCCAGCATTTT.

V gene TRBV4-3 combines with J gene TRBJ1-1; 7 bases are shared with TRBD1. J was trimmed by 2 bases and V by 7 bases; bases with no gene match: 10. CDR3 length: 15 residues. CDR1 and CDR2 (germline): LGHNA, YSLEER. CDR3 loop: CASTPSQGVNTEAFF. The CDR3 coding sequence is TGCGCCAGCACCCCGAGCCAGGGGGTTAACACTGAAGCTTTCTTT.

The rearrangement links TRBV5-1 to TRBJ2-6, with a weak D call TRBD2 (5 bases). Germline V lookup: CDR1 SGHRS, CDR2 YFSETQ. Trimming removed 0 bases at V and 2 bases at J, with 9 bases between. The CDR3 has 16 amino acids. CDR3 DNA: TGCGCCAGCAGCTTGGCTAGCAAGACTGGGGCCAACGTCCTGACTTTC. This translates into CASSLASKTGANVLTF.

This clone was picked up one time. This chain connects TRBV7-2 to TRBJ1-5; unclear D gene. Germline V gene sequence: CDR1 SGHTA, CDR2 FQGNSA. This CDR3 comprises 15 residues. V lost 1 base, J lost 7 bases, and 14 bases lay in between. The CDR3 DNA reads TGTGCCAGCAGCTTAGTGGTGCCTTCTCAACAGCCCCAGCATTTT. This codes for CASSLVVPSQQPQHF.

This chain links TRBV7-2 with TRBJ1-5; D gene uncertain. This CDR3 is 14 amino acids long. Trimming cost V 2 bases and J 5 bases, with 10 bases left between them. From germline, CDR1 is SGHTA and CDR2 FQGNSA. The CDR3 spells CASSLWAVDQPQHF. CDR3 in DNA: TGTGCCAGCAGCTTATGGGCAGTAGATCAGCCCCAGCATTTT. Variable domain in full (rest from reference TRBV7-2 and TRBJ1-5): GAGVSQSPSNKVTEKGKDVELRCDPISGHTALYWYRQSLGQGLEFLIYFQGNSAPDKSGLPSDRFSAERTGGSVSTLTIQRTQQEDSAVYLCASSLWAVDQPQHFGDGTRLSIL.

This clone was counted a single time. The chain couples TRBV7-2 to TRBJ1-2; TRBD1 agrees at 9 bases. This CDR3 contains 12 residues. The germline gives CDR1 SGHTA, CDR2 FQGNSA. After removal of 5 bases from V and 6 bases from J, the junction contained 1 base not matched to a gene. The CDR3 coding sequence is TGTGCCAGCAGCCGACAGGGGGATGGCTACACCTTC. This translates into CASSRQGDGYTF. Combining the CDR3 with reference TRBV7-2 and TRBJ1-2 gives the whole variable domain GAGVSQSPSNKVTEKGKDVELRCDPISGHTALYWYRQSLGQGLEFLIYFQGNSAPDKSGLPSDRFSAERTGGSVSTLTIQRTQQEDSAVYLCASSRQGDGYTFGSGTRLTVV.

The rearrangement links TRBV19 to TRBJ2-2; TRBD2 might be the D (6 bases). The CDR3 loop spans 16 amino acids. Between the trimmed V and J ends, which lost 7 bases and 8 bases, there was a span of 23 bases. CDR1 and CDR2 from the germline V gene are LNHDA and SQIVND (reference sequence). In DNA, the CDR3 is TGTGCCAGTACCGTTCGGGGGACTCCACATGGGGGGGAGCTGTTTTTT. Translated: CASTVRGTPHGGELFF.

V and J are TRBV9 and TRBJ2-7; D perhaps matches TRBD2 (6 bases). The CDR3 spans 16 residues. V lost 0 bases and J lost 3, with 16 bases in between. Germline V gene data show CDR1 as SGDLS and CDR2 as YYNGEE. CDR3 nucleotides: TGTGCCAGCAGCGTAGCGGGTGGGAGGCCTCGCTACGAGCAGTACTTC. It is translated as CASSVAGGRPRYEQYF.

The J gene is TRBJ2-3, the V gene TRBV5-4; D is undetermined. V lost 0 bases to trimming and J lost 7 bases, with 6 bases between them. Looked up from germline, CDR1 is SGHNT and CDR2 is YYREEE (reference sequence). The CDR3 covers 12 residues. The CDR3 spells CASSLEAYTQYF. CDR3 DNA sequence: TGTGCCAGCAGCTTGGAAGCGTATACGCAGTATTTT.

The J gene is TRBJ2-7, the V gene TRBV7-9; no definite D call. V lost 1 base and J 5 bases, leaving 9 bases between the germline ends. The CDR3 covers 13 residues. Looked up from germline, CDR1 is SEHNR and CDR2 is FQNEAQ (reference sequence). CDR3 DNA: TGTGCCAGCAGCTTAGGGGGTTTCAACGAGCAGTACTTC. It codes for CASSLGGFNEQYF.

The genes are TRBV6-6 and TRBJ1-2; 8 bases are a match to TRBD1. The junction had 9 bases not matched to a gene; V was cut back by 5 bases and J by 4 bases. The CDR3 loop spans 15 amino acids. The germline V gene encodes CDR1 MNHNY and CDR2 SVGAGI (reference sequence). For the CDR3, the DNA is TGTGCCAGCAGTATACCGGGACAGGATTTCTATGGCTACACCTTC. It translates to CASSIPGQDFYGYTF.

The chain is built from TRBV7-8 and TRBJ1-2; D remains unclear. The ends were cut back, 2 bases at V and 3 bases at J, with 13 bases in the middle. Germline lookup yields CDR1 SGHVS and CDR2 FQNEAQ. CDR3 length equals 15 residues. DNA for the CDR3: TGTGCCAGCAGCTTATCCGGACGCGGGGACTATGGCTACACCTTC. Protein sequence: CASSLSGRGDYGYTF.

The rearrangement uses TRBV27 and TRBJ2-5; no firm D call. Germline-derived CDR1 and CDR2 are MNHEY and SMNVEV (reference sequence). CDR3 length: 14 residues. V was trimmed by 7 bases and J by 0 bases, leaving 12 bases between them. CDR3 loop: CASKDRWYQETQYF. As DNA, the CDR3 is TGTGCCAGCAAGGACCGTTGGTACCAAGAGACCCAGTACTTC.

The chain uses TRBV5-1 and TRBJ1-1; D gene ambiguous. The CDR3 sequence is 13 residues long. CDR1 and CDR2 (germline): SGHRS, YFSETQ. Deletions cut 2 bases from V and 11 bases from J, with 16 bases between. CDR3: CASSFEIVEEAFF. CDR3 DNA sequence: TGCGCCAGCAGCTTCGAGATTGTGGAAGAGGCTTTCTTT.

The chain links TRBV7-6 to TRBJ1-1; 8 nucleotides align to TRBD1. J was trimmed by 0 bases and V by 5 bases; bases with no gene match: 5. There are 15 residues in the CDR3. Germline values: CDR1 SGHVS, CDR2 FNYEAQ. The CDR3 sequence is CASSGDRLMNTEAFF. The CDR3 region has the DNA TGTGCCAGCAGCGGGGACAGGCTAATGAACACTGAAGCTTTCTTT.

This chain joins TRBV19 and TRBJ2-3, with TRBD1 matching 8 bases. Trimming cost V 9 bases and J 5 bases; bases outside gene matches: 10. The CDR3 is 14 residues long. Germline V gene lookup returns CDR1 LNHDA and CDR2 SQIVND (reference sequence). The CDR3 DNA sequence: TGTGCCAGCCGACAGGGGTTAGACATAGATACGCAGTATTTT. It translates to CASRQGLDIDTQYF.

V and J are TRBV15 and TRBJ1-1; D remains ambiguous. This CDR3 comprises 13 residues. The V end was cut by 0 bases, the J end by 0 bases, with 2 bases between. The germline V gene encodes CDR1 LNHNV and CDR2 YYDKDF (reference sequence). CDR3 DNA sequence: TGTGCCACCAGCAGAGATATGAACACTGAAGCTTTCTTT. It is translated as CATSRDMNTEAFF.

On this clone: An end of the junction differs from the germline gene, which may be a read error. The V gene is TRBV9, the J gene TRBJ2-5; D uncertain. The CDR3 runs 13 residues. CDR1 is SGDLS, CDR2 YYNGEE, per germline. The CDR3 DNA reads TGTGCCAGCAGCCCGGAGCACCAAAAGACCCAGTACTTC. This encodes CASSPEHQKTQYF.

V is TRBV7-9 and J is TRBJ2-3; no clear D. CDR3 length: 14 amino acids. V was pared by 5 bases and J by 3 bases, with 12 bases between. Germline V gene data show CDR1 as SEHNR and CDR2 as FQNEAQ (reference sequence). CDR3 in amino acids: CASSRDGSTDTQYF. The CDR3 DNA reads TGTGCCAGCAGCCGAGACGGATCGACAGATACGCAGTATTTT.

The chain employs TRBV19 and TRBJ2-6; 7 bases agree with TRBD2. This CDR3 has 17 amino acids. Germline lookup yields CDR1 LNHDA and CDR2 SQIVND (reference sequence). V dropped 3 bases and J dropped 4; count of bases not matched to a gene: 9. CDR3 in amino acids: CASSMGGGSSGANVLTF. In DNA form, the CDR3 reads TGTGCCAGTAGTATGGGGGGGGGATCGTCAGGGGCCAACGTCCTGACTTTC. Full variable domain (remainder filled in from reference TRBV19 and TRBJ2-6): DGGITQSPKYLFRKEGQNVTLSCEQNLNHDAMYWYRQDPGQGLRLIYYSQIVNDFQKGDIAEGYSVSREKKESFPLTVTSAQKNPTAFYLCASSMGGGSSGANVLTFGAGSRLTVL.

This chain links TRBV11-2 with TRBJ2-7; possibly TRBD1 for D (6 bases). V shed 0 bases and J shed 3 bases, with 9 bases lying between them. CDR3 length: 14 amino acids. CDR1 is SGHAT, CDR2 FQNNGV, per germline. CDR3 nucleotide sequence: TGTGCCAGCAGCTTAGATGGGGGCAGCTACGAGCAGTACTTC. This codes for CASSLDGGSYEQYF.

This clone has only one observation. The rearrangement links TRBV30 to TRBJ1-4; 7 positions match TRBD1. Germline V gene lookup returns CDR1 GTSNPN and CDR2 SVGIG (reference sequence). The CDR3 is 14 residues long. V dropped 5 bases and J dropped 6; count of bases not matched to a gene: 9. CDR3 nucleotide sequence: TGTGCCTGGGGGCAGGGGGTTTCTTATGAAAAACTGTTTTTT. It encodes CAWGQGVSYEKLFF.